This T cell receptor beta chain stems from a study of control samples from healthy donors and cancer patients. This clone showed up just once. Its ends do not fully match the called genes, so a read error is possible. The CDR3 extends over 16 amino acids. Per the germline V gene, CDR1 is LGHNA and CDR2 is YSLEER. Data came from immunoSEQ multiplex PCR; TCRdb stores just in-frame clones and leaves some out. The repertoire has 90,000 to 100,000 clones, about four fifths of them found once; the top ten carry about 10%. The sample comprised blood. The chain links TRBV4-3 to TRBJ1-6; D may be TRBD1 (5 bases). The clonotype was recovered from a woman aged 25 to 39 in good health. The DNA of the CDR3 is TGCGCCAGCTGCCACAGGAAAGGGACCTATAATTCACCCCTCCACTTT. It specifies CASCHRKGTYNSPLHF.